This T cell receptor beta chain was observed in a study of cytomegalovirus exposure and HLA in healthy donors. The PCR employed 60 Vbeta primers together with 13 Jbeta primers. Sequencing used immunoSEQ multiplex PCR; TCRdb keeps in-frame clones, though not all of them. Counted here are 280,000 or so clones, around 90% occurring once; the ten biggest clones make up about 2%. In regard to this clone: The antigen remains unidentified.

Study conclusions and caveats: Listed as cytomegalovirus-associated were 150 or so TCR beta chains. Later on, a genetic analysis was performed. It linked a missense variant in DCLRE1C with V- and J-gene trimming of TCR beta.

The V gene's germline CDR1 is MNHNY and CDR2 SVGAGI (reference sequence). Trimming at V came to 5 bases and at J to 4 bases, leaving 6 bases not matched to a gene. The CDR3 sequence is 15 residues long. The sequence was collected from a woman younger than 30 in good health and CMV-seronegative. The sample was PBMCs. This chain uses TRBV6-6 with TRBJ2-1; 9 bases agree with TRBD2. This chain's CDR3 is CASSHGLARYNEQFF. The DNA for the CDR3 is TGTGCCAGCAGTCACGGACTAGCGAGGTACAATGAGCAGTTCTTC.